This entry lists 7 T cell receptor beta chains sequenced from one sample in a study of T cell repertoires in cytomegalovirus infection. TCRdb independently ran MiXCR on the reads; one entry per CDR3 protein. The sample contains fewer than 550,000 distinct CDR3 sequences, roughly 31% of which appear only once. Material for sequencing was PBMCs. These receptors all stem from a human donor in good health (CMV status not recorded). Some clones in this sample may be carry-over from other donors' samples.

This clonotype has a count of ten or more. The rearrangement links TRBV7-2 to TRBJ2-6; D is undetermined. V lost 5 bases to trimming and J lost 1 base, with 9 bases between them. The CDR3 totals 15 residues. Germline V gene lookup returns CDR1 SGHTA and CDR2 FQGNSA. The CDR3 bases are TGTGCCAGCAGCCCAGCGCCTTCTGGGGCCAACGTCCTGACTTTC. It translates to CASSPAPSGANVLTF.

This sequence joins TRBV28 and TRBJ1-1; D call uncertain. The V and J ends lost 7 bases and 1 base respectively, with 16 bases between them. The CDR3 length is 15 residues. The germline CDR1 and CDR2 sequences are MDHEN and SYDVKM. In DNA form, the CDR3 reads TGTGCCAGCAAAACTCCGGCAGAATCGAACACTGAAGCTTTCTTT. Translated: CASKTPAESNTEAFF. Full variable domain (outside the CDR3, taken from reference TRBV28 and TRBJ1-1): DVKVTQSSRYLVKRTGEKVFLECVQDMDHENMFWYRQDPGLGLRLIYFSYDVKMKEKGDIPEGYSVSREKKERFSLILESASTNQTSMYLCASKTPAESNTEAFFGQGTRLTVV.

The chain joins TRBV11-2 to TRBJ1-2, with 8 bases that match TRBD1. The germline CDR1 and CDR2 sequences are SGHAT and FQNNGV. Trimming took 6 bases from V and 6 from J; bases not matched to a gene: 12. The CDR3 covers 15 residues. In nucleotides, the CDR3 is TGTGCCAGCAGAAACACCGGGACAGGATTCAATGGCTACACCTTC. Translated, it gives CASRNTGTGFNGYTF. Using reference TRBV11-2 and TRBJ1-2 for the parts outside the CDR3, the full variable domain is EAGVAQSPRYKIIEKRQSVAFWCNPISGHATLYWYQQILGQGPKLLIQFQNNGVVDDSQLPKDRFSAERLKGVDSTLKIQPAKLEDSAVYLCASRNTGTGFNGYTFGSGTRLTVV.

Ten or more counts support this clonotype. This rearrangement joins TRBV4-1 to TRBJ2-7; 7 nucleotides match TRBD1. Germline assignment: CDR1 MGHRA and CDR2 YSYEKL. V shed 0 bases, J shed 7 bases, and the junction held 9 bases outside the gene matches. This CDR3 is 15 amino acids long. The CDR3 DNA reads TGCGCCAGCAGCCAAGACCCGGGACAGCTCGGGGAGCAGTACTTC. Its protein product is CASSQDPGQLGEQYF.

This clonotype was recorded a few times. The J gene is TRBJ2-1, the V gene TRBV6-2 or TRBV6-3; D gene ambiguous. V was pared by 0 bases and J by 7 bases, with 7 bases between. Per germline, CDR1 MNHEY and CDR2 SVGEGT. CDR3 size: 13 residues. The CDR3 region has the DNA TGTGCCAGCAGTTACTCGAGTCTGAATGAGCAGTTCTTC. Translation gives CASSYSSLNEQFF.

This clonotype has only a few counts. CDR3 sequence reads: CSARFTVRNSPLHF. CDR3 coding DNA: TGCAGTGCGCGCTTTACAGTGCGTAATTCACCCCTCCACTTT. The rearrangement uses TRBV20-1 and TRBJ1-6, with D uncertain. The CDR3 runs 14 residues. V shed 6 bases and J shed 6 bases, with 15 bases lying between them. Per the germline V gene, CDR1 is DFQATT and CDR2 is SNEGSKA (reference sequence).

The genes are TRBV6-5 and TRBJ1-1; D is ambiguous. This CDR3 has 15 amino acids. CDR1 and CDR2 from the germline V gene are MNHEY and SVGAGI. The V end was cut by 7 bases, the J end by 4 bases, with 19 bases between. As DNA, the CDR3 is TGTGCCAGCACCTCCCTAGGTGTTTTGAGCACTGAAGCTTTCTTT. Its translation is CASTSLGVLSTEAFF.